This TCR beta chain was captured by sequencing in a study of cytomegalovirus exposure and HLA in healthy donors. Concerning this clone: Its antigen is unknown.

The CDR3 loop spans 17 amino acids. V was pared by 1 base and J by 0 bases, with 13 bases between. Germline loops: CDR1 SEHNR, CDR2 FQNEAQ (reference sequence). Overall study results and limits: Available immune exposure information covered CMV serostatus only. TCR beta sequences reportedly predicted the HLA-A and HLA-B alleles of most subjects accurately. More clonal expansion characterized HLA-associated TCR beta chains than equally common others in a later analysis. Earlier analysis looked at TCR beta V segments, and most were productive about 90% or about 30% of the time.

The PCR ran on 60 Vbeta and 13 Jbeta primers. The method was immunoSEQ multiplex PCR; TCRdb's version includes in-frame clones alone and lacks a portion of them. The table has some 150,000 clones, roughly 80% seen once; the top ten hold under 7.5%. The chain has TRBV7-9 and TRBJ1-3; D might be TRBD1 (6 bases). The receptor was isolated from a man aged 40-49 years in good health and CMV-seropositive. The sample comprised PBMCs. The CDR3 sequence is CASSLGEARGSGNTIYF. Written as DNA, the CDR3 is TGTGCCAGCAGCTTAGGTGAGGCCAGGGGCTCTGGAAACACCATATATTTT.